This record covers a single TCR beta chain. What it recognizes is unknown. This record belongs to a study of T cells expressing NK-cell markers. Study context: It was from sorted CD3+CD56+NKG2C+, CD3+CD56+NKG2C- and CD3+CD56-NKG2C+ T cells that TCR beta repertoires came. Study results and limitations: Researchers report these clonotypes also headed the CD3+CD56-NKG2C+ fraction in a few donors.

The CDR3 spans 13 residues. The germline gives CDR1 DFQATT, CDR2 SNEGSKA (reference sequence). Libraries used 5'RACE template switching adding universal primer site and UMIs. TCRdb reanalyzed the 5' RACE reads and collapses them to one entry per CDR3 protein, without DNA. The sample yields 400,000 to 450,000 distinct CDR3 sequences, of which the top ten take up roughly 8%. The sequenced sample consisted of blood T cells: a sorted CD56 or NKG2C T cell subset, CD4+ or CD8+ T cells, or bulk PBMC T cells (not recorded which). The V gene is TRBV20-1, the J gene TRBJ1-3; TCRdb lists TRBD1, though no DNA is available to test this call. This receptor was taken from a woman between 18 and 70 years old in good health. CDR3 protein: CSARRASGNTIYF.